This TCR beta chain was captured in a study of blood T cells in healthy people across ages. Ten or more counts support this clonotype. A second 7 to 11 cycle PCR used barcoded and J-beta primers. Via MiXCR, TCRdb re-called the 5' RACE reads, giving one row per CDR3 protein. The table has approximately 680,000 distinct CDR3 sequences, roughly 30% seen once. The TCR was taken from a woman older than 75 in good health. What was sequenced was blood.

For the CDR3, the DNA is TGTGCCACCAGGATGAATCCCTACGAGCAGTACTTC. It specifies CATRMNPYEQYF. V usage is TRBV6-5 and J usage is TRBJ2-7; D is undetermined. The germline CDR1 and CDR2 sequences are MNHEY and SVGAGI. V shed 10 bases and J shed 2 bases, with 12 bases lying between them. The CDR3 loop spans 12 amino acids.